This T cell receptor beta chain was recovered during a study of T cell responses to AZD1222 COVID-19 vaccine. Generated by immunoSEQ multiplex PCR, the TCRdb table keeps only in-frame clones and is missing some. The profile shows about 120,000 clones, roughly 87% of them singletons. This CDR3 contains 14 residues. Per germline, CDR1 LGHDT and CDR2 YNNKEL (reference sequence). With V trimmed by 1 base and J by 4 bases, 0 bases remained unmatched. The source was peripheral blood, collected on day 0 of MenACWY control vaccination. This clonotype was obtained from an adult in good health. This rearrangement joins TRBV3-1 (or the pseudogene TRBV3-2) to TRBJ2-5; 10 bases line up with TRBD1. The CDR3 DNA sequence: TGTGCCAGCAGCCAAGGACAGGGGGCAGAGACCCAGTACTTC. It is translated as CASSQGQGAETQYF.